The present T cell receptor (beta chain) was sequenced within a study of response to subunit inactivated influenza vaccine. The CDR3 sequence is 16 residues long. V was pared by 4 bases and J by 1 base, with 6 bases of the junction left unmatched. From germline, CDR1 is SGHTA and CDR2 FQGNSA. This clonotype occurred a few times. TCRdb independently ran MiXCR on the RT-PCR reads; one entry per CDR3 protein. The table includes about 540,000 distinct CDR3 sequences, under 30% detected once. Another study also made use of these data, one on T cells expressing NK-cell markers. From that second work: The cDNA for TCR beta came from 5'RACE template switching with UMIs. Sorted CD3+CD56-NKG2C+, CD3+CD56+NKG2C+ and CD3+CD56+NKG2C- T cells supplied the TCR beta repertoires. The CD3+CD56-NKG2C+ fraction of a handful of donors was likewise dominated by these clonotypes. Unclear, still, was the HCMV specificity of the expanded NKG2C+ T cell clones.

The sequencing here drew on CD4+ T cells sorted from PBMCs, taken roughly 12 days after vaccination. The clonotype comes from a man in his fifties who received an inactivated influenza vaccine. The chain employs TRBV7-2 and TRBJ2-2, with 7 bases matching TRBD2. In DNA form, the CDR3 reads TGTGCCAGCAGCTCTTCGGGACTAAGGAACACCGGGGAGCTGTTTTTT. It yields the protein CASSSSGLRNTGELFF.